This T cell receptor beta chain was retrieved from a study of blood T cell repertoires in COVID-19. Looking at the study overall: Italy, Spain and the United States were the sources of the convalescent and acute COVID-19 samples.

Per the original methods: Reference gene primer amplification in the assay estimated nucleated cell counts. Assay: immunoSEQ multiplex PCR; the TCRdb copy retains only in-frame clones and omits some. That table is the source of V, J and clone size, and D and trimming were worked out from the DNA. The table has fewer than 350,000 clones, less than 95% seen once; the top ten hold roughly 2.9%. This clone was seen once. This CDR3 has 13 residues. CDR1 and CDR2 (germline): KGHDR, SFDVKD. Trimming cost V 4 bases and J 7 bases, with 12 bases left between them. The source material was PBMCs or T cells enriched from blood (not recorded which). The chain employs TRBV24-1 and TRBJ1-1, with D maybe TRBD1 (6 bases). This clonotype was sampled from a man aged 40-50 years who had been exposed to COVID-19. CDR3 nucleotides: TGTGCCACCAGTGACCGGTACAGGGATGAAGCTTTCTTT. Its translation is CATSDRYRDEAFF.